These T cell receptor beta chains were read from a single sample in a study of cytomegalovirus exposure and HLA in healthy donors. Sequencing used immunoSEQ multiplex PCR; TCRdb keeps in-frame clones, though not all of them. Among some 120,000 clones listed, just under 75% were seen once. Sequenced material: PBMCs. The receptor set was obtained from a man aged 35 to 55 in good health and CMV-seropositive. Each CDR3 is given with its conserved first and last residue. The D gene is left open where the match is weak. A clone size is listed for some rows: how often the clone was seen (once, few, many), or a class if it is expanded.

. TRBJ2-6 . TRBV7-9 TGTGCCAGCAGTTCCCTCAACGTCCTGACTTTC CASSSLNVLTF
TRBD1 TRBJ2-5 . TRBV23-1 TGCGCCAGCATGTCAGGGGGTCGCGGTGGAGAGACCCAGTACTTC CASMSGGRGGETQYF
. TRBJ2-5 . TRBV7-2 TGTGCCAGCAGCTTACTCAGCCAAGAGACCCAGTACTTC CASSLLSQETQYF
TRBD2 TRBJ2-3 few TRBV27 TGTGCCAGCAGAGCCGGGACAGAACTAGCGGGGAGCACGCAGTATTTT CASRAGTELAGSTQYF
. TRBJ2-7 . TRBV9 TGTGCCAGCAGCGTAGGGGCTACGGCCGCCTACGAGCAGTACTTC CASSVGATAAYEQYF
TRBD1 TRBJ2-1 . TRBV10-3 TGTGCCATCAGTGATACCAGGGGGAATGAGCAGTTCTTC CAISDTRGNEQFF
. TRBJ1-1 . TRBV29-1 TGCAGCGTTAGCTATAGCAGGAACACTGAAGCTTTCTTT CSVSYSRNTEAFF
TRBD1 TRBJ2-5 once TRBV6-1 TGTGCCAGTGGACAGGGTGTTTTCCAAGAGACCCAGTACTTC CASGQGVFQETQYF
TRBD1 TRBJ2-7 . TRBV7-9 TGTGCCAGCAGCGACCGGGACAGGGGCTACGAGCAGTACTTC CASSDRDRGYEQYF
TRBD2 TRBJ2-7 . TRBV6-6 TGTGCCAGCAGGGGGGGTCAGGAGCGGGGAAACTACGAGCAGTACTTC CASRGGQERGNYEQYF
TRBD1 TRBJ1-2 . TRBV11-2 TGTGCCAGCAGCGCAGGGACAGGGGGTTTTTATGGCTACACCTTC CASSAGTGGFYGYTF
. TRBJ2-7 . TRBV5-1 TGCGCCAGCACCTCCGGGACAAAGAGCTCCTACGAGCAGTACTTC CASTSGTKSSYEQYF
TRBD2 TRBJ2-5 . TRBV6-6 TGTGCCAGCAGATCACGACTAGCGGATTCTCAAGAGACCCAGTACTTC CASRSRLADSQETQYF
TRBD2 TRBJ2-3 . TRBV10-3 TGTGCCATGAAATCCCCGGGAGGGCCAAGTAGCACAGATACGCAGTATTTT CAMKSPGGPSSTDTQYF
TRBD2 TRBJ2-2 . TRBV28 TGTGCCAGCAGTCCAGGGACTAGCGGGGGCCCGAACACCGGGGAGCTGTTTTTT CASSPGTSGGPNTGELFF
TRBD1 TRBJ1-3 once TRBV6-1 TGTGCCAGCAGTGAAGGGACAGGGCGGAACACCATATATTTT CASSEGTGRNTIYF
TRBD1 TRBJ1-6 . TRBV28 TGTGCCAGCCAGTATAGGACAGGAGGGGAAAGTTCACCCCTCCACTTT CASQYRTGGESSPLHF
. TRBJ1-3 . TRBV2 TGTGCCAGCGGTCGGTACAGCTCTGGAAACACCATATATTTT CASGRYSSGNTIYF
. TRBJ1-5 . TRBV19 TGTGCCAGTAGTATAATCGCCCAGAAAAATAGCAATCAGCCCCAGCATTTT CASSIIAQKNSNQPQHF
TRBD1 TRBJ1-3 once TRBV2 TGTGCCAGCAGTAGGGACAGAAACTCTGGAAACACCATATATTTT CASSRDRNSGNTIYF
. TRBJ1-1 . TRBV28 TGTGCCAGCAGTTTCCGTCAGGGGCCTCGGTACACTGAAGCTTTCTTT CASSFRQGPRYTEAFF
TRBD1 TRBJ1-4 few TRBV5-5 TGTGCCAGCAGCCTGGGACAGGGGAATTGGGGTAATGAAAAACTGTTTTTT CASSLGQGNWGNEKLFF
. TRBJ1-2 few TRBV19 TGTGCCAGTAGTTCTATCTGGGCACGCTCTAACTATGGCTACACCTTC CASSSIWARSNYGYTF
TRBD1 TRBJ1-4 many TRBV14 TGTGCCAGCAGCAGCCAGGCAGGGGGAGTAAAACTGTTTTTT CASSSQAGGVKLFF
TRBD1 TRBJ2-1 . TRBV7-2 TGTGCCAGCAGCCGGGACAGGGAGAGCTACAATGAGCAGTTCTTC CASSRDRESYNEQFF
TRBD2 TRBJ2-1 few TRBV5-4 TGTGCCAGCAGCTTGTGGACTAGCGGGAGTTTAGATGAGCAGTTCTTC CASSLWTSGSLDEQFF
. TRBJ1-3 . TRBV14 TGTGCCAGCAGATCGACAGGCTCTGGAAACACCATATATTTT CASRSTGSGNTIYF
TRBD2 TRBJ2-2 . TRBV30 TGTGCCTGGAGTGTAAGCGGGGAGGTCGGGGAGCTGTTTTTT CAWSVSGEVGELFF
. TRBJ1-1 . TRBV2 TGTGCCAGCAACCCATTGGGGGGGACTGGGGACACTGAAGCTTTCTTT CASNPLGGTGDTEAFF
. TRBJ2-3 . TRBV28 TGTGCCAGCAGTTTACCCGCTAGGACAGATACGCAGTATTTT CASSLPARTDTQYF
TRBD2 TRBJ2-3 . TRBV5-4 TGTGCCAGCAGCTGGGGACTAGCGGTAGATACGCAGTATTTT CASSWGLAVDTQYF
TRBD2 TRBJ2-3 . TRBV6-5 TGTACCAGCAGAGAAGCGGGAGGCACAGATACGCAGTATTTT CTSREAGGTDTQYF
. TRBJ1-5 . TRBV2 TGTGCCAGCGGGGGACACGGAGGATCCCAGCCCCAGCATTTT CASGGHGGSQPQHF
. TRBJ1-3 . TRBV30 TGTGCCGCAAGTCGGGGTAACACCATATATTTT CAASRGNTIYF
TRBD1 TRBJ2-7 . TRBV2 TGTGCCAGCAGCCCCGGGACAGGGGGGTACGAGCAGTACTTC CASSPGTGGYEQYF
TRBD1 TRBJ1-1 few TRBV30 TGTGCCTGGAGAGGACAGGGTGTTTTGGAAGCTTTCTTT CAWRGQGVLEAFF
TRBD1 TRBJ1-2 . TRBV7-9 TGTGCCAGCAGCGTCCGGACAGGCGTCAACTATGGCTACACCTTC CASSVRTGVNYGYTF
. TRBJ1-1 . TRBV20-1 TGCAGTGCATACAGGAACACTGAAGCTTTCTTT CSAYRNTEAFF
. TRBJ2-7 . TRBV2 TGTGCCAGCAGTCCGTCGTTAGACGAGCAGTACTTC CASSPSLDEQYF
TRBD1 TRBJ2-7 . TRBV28 TGTGCCAGCAGTTTATGCATAAGGGAGGGGACAGGGGTTAAGCAGTACTTC CASSLCIREGTGVKQYF
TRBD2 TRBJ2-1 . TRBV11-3 TGTGCCAGCAGCCTTAGCGGGAGGGCCGACAATGAGCAGTTCTTC CASSLSGRADNEQFF
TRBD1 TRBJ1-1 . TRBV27 TGTGCCAGCAGTTTAGGCGGACAGGGGGCGCGGACTGAAGCTTTCTTT CASSLGGQGARTEAFF
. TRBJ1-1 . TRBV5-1 TGCGCCAGCAGAGACGGGAGGCAGAACACTGAAGCTTTCTTT CASRDGRQNTEAFF
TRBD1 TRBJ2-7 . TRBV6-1 TGTGCCAGCATGGCCCGGGACAGTGGTACCTACGAGCAGTACTTC CASMARDSGTYEQYF
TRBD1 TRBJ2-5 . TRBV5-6 TGTGCCAGCAGCTTGAGGACAGGACACCAAGAGACCCAGTACTTC CASSLRTGHQETQYF
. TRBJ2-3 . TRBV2 TGTGCCAGCCAGTTCGCCTCAGGGGTAAATACGCAGTATTTT CASQFASGVNTQYF
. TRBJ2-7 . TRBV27 TGTGCCAGCAGTCCCACAGGGAATTGGAACGAGCAGTACTTC CASSPTGNWNEQYF
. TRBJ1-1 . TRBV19 TGTGCCAGTAGTCGCAACCAGGGGACCACTGAAGCTTTCTTT CASSRNQGTTEAFF